This is a list of T cell receptor beta chains from one sample in a study of blood T cell repertoires in COVID-19. Assay used: immunoSEQ multiplex PCR; TCRdb lists only in-frame clones, some missing. The repertoire includes about 270,000 clones, approximately 83% of them detected once, and roughly 15% sits in the top ten. The sample taken for sequencing was peripheral blood. Receptor source: a human donor in a cohort sampled during active COVID-19. The CDR3 runs from the conserved cysteine through the conserved F or W. A D gene is named only where the DNA matches it firmly. A clone size is listed for some rows: how often the clone was seen (once, few, many), or a class if it is expanded.

-	TRBV6-2/TRBV6-3	-	TRBJ2-5	CASSQGGTQYF	TGTGCCAGCAGTCAGGGGGGGACCCAGTACTTC
-	TRBV5-1	-	TRBJ2-7	CASSLGRVGEQYF	TGCGCCAGCAGCTTGGGCAGGGTCGGCGAGCAGTACTTC
-	TRBV29-1	TRBD1	TRBJ2-7	CSVEDLRTGHYEQYF	TGCAGCGTTGAAGATCTGAGGACAGGGCACTACGAGCAGTACTTC
-	TRBV28	-	TRBJ1-2	CASSLSGYGYTF	TGTGCCAGCAGTTTATCAGGGTATGGCTACACCTTC
-	TRBV19	-	TRBJ1-2	CASSNDRPTNYGYTF	TGTGCCAGTAGTAATGACAGGCCCACTAACTATGGCTACACCTTC
-	TRBV4-2	TRBD1	TRBJ2-2	CASSQDLARGTGELFF	TGTGCCAGCAGCCAAGATCTCGCCAGGGGGACCGGGGAGCTGTTTTTT
-	TRBV7-7	-	TRBJ2-3	CASSLALWGAGTDTQYF	TGTGCTAGCAGCTTAGCGCTCTGGGGCGCGGGCACAGATACGCAGTATTTT
-	TRBV11-2	TRBD2	TRBJ2-1	CASSLGGTSVYNEQFF	TGTGCCAGCAGCTTAGGGGGTACTAGCGTGTACAATGAGCAGTTCTTC
-	TRBV7-8	TRBD2	TRBJ2-1	CASSFPGGSSYNEQFF	TGTGCCAGCAGCTTTCCGGGGGGTAGCTCCTACAATGAGCAGTTCTTC
-	TRBV7-9	-	TRBJ1-5	CASSLDGSGMGPQHF	TGTGCCAGCAGCTTAGACGGCTCAGGGATGGGGCCCCAGCATTTT
-	TRBV27	-	TRBJ1-4	CASSFWGGDLLF	TGTGCCAGCAGTTTTTGGGGAGGGGACCTACTTTTT
-	TRBV6-1	-	TRBJ2-6	CASSVLGRSGANVLTF	TGTGCCAGCAGTGTACTAGGCCGCTCTGGGGCCAACGTCCTGACTTTC
few	TRBV27	-	TRBJ1-6	CASSLFNRVDSPLHF	TGTGCCAGCAGTTTATTTAACAGGGTGGATTCACCCCTCCACTTT
-	TRBV3-1/TRBV3-2	-	TRBJ2-1	CASGHQAINEQFF	TGTGCCAGCGGTCACCAAGCAATCAATGAGCAGTTCTTC
-	TRBV20-1	-	TRBJ2-1	CSASPHQEQFF	TGCAGTGCGAGTCCCCACCAGGAGCAGTTCTTC
-	TRBV5-4	-	TRBJ2-4	CASSFFLGAPENIQYF	TGTGCCAGCAGCTTCTTCCTGGGGGCCCCGGAAAACATTCAGTACTTC
-	TRBV5-6	-	TRBJ1-1	CASSAYRDVDTEAFF	TGTGCCAGCAGCGCGTACAGGGATGTTGACACTGAAGCTTTCTTT
few	TRBV6-2/TRBV6-3	-	TRBJ2-7	CASSRTALSYEQYF	TGTGCCAGCAGCCGGACAGCATTATCCTACGAGCAGTACTTC
-	TRBV27	TRBD1	TRBJ2-1	CASSSNTGGVNEQFF	TGTGCCAGCAGTTCTAATACAGGGGGCGTCAATGAGCAGTTCTTC
-	TRBV3-1/TRBV3-2	TRBD1	TRBJ2-6	CASSPTMGQIISGANVLTF	TGTGCCAGCAGCCCTACCATGGGACAGATAATCTCTGGGGCCAACGTCCTGACTTTC
-	TRBV23-1	TRBD1	TRBJ2-5	CASKVWTGRHQETQYF	TGCGCCAGCAAAGTTTGGACAGGCCGACATCAAGAGACCCAGTACTTC
-	TRBV28	TRBD2	TRBJ2-1	CASMVAGGPYNEQFF	TGTGCCAGCATGGTAGCGGGAGGACCCTACAATGAGCAGTTCTTC
-	TRBV6-6	TRBD1	TRBJ2-7	CASSYRQGAGEQYF	TGTGCCAGCAGTTACAGGCAGGGGGCGGGCGAGCAGTACTTC
-	TRBV7-9	TRBD1	TRBJ2-7	CASSARTGARYEQYF	TGTGCCAGCAGCGCGAGGACAGGGGCGCGCTACGAGCAGTACTTC
-	TRBV30	TRBD1	TRBJ1-1	CAWSPRGQGVVWAGGTEAFF	TGTGCCTGGAGTCCCCGGGGGCAGGGGGTCGTATGGGCCGGAGGCACTGAAGCTTTCTTT
-	TRBV25-1	TRBD2	TRBJ2-3	CASSRRTSGTDTQYF	TGTGCCAGCAGTAGGAGGACTAGCGGCACAGATACGCAGTATTTT
-	TRBV28	-	TRBJ2-7	CASSLGSYEQYF	TGTGCCAGCAGTTTAGGGAGCTACGAGCAGTACTTC
-	TRBV18	-	TRBJ1-6	CASSPQETSGSPLHF	TGTGCCAGCTCACCACAGGAGACTTCGGGTTCACCCCTCCACTTT
-	TRBV3-1/TRBV3-2	-	TRBJ2-4	CASSHPGEGDIQYF	TGTGCCAGCAGCCACCCGGGAGAGGGAGACATTCAGTACTTC
-	TRBV5-5	-	TRBJ2-7	CASSARGTYEQYF	TGTGCCAGCAGCGCTCGGGGAACATACGAGCAGTACTTC
few	TRBV6-2/TRBV6-3	-	TRBJ2-7	CASSRGRSYEQYF	TGTGCCAGCAGCCGTGGTAGATCCTACGAGCAGTACTTC
-	TRBV18	-	TRBJ2-5	CASSPPASQETQYF	TGTGCCAGCTCACCACCGGCCAGTCAAGAGACCCAGTACTTC
-	TRBV19	-	TRBJ1-5	CASSILVPSQPQHF	TGTGCCAGTAGTATACTCGTACCCAGTCAGCCCCAGCATTTT
-	TRBV5-1	TRBD2	TRBJ2-1	CASSLGASGRINEQFF	TGCGCCAGCAGCTTGGGGGCTAGCGGGAGGATTAATGAGCAGTTCTTC
-	TRBV5-8	-	TRBJ2-7	CASSGGLTYYEQYF	TGTGCCAGCAGCGGCGGCTTAACTTACTACGAGCAGTACTTC
once	TRBV18	TRBD2	TRBJ2-2	CASSPKAGGTGELFF	TGTGCCAGCTCACCAAAGGCGGGAGGAACCGGGGAGCTGTTTTTT
-	TRBV7-2	-	TRBJ2-5	CASSLGGGIETQYF	TGTGCCAGCAGCCTTGGCGGGGGCATAGAGACCCAGTACTTC
-	TRBV18	TRBD1	TRBJ2-3	CASSITGGTDTQYF	TGTGCCAGCTCAATTACAGGGGGCACAGATACGCAGTATTTT
-	TRBV30	-	TRBJ2-2	CAWRAQSTGELFF	TGTGCCTGGAGGGCCCAGTCGACCGGGGAGCTGTTTTTT
-	TRBV19	-	TRBJ2-2	CASSQGGAAFNTGELFF	TGTGCCAGTAGTCAAGGGGGGGCCGCTTTTAACACCGGGGAGCTGTTTTTT
-	TRBV5-5	TRBD1	TRBJ1-2	CASRLDRGRSYGYTF	TGTGCCAGCAGGCTTGACAGGGGCAGGAGCTATGGCTACACCTTC
-	TRBV28	TRBD2	TRBJ2-5	CASSSPGRARETQYF	TGTGCCAGCAGTTCGCCGGGGAGGGCAAGAGAGACCCAGTACTTC
-	TRBV6-6	TRBD2	TRBJ2-4	CASSYSRDYKNIQYF	TGTGCCAGCAGTTACTCGAGGGACTACAAAAACATTCAGTACTTC
-	TRBV28	-	TRBJ1-2	CASSGGTLGYGYTF	TGTGCCAGCAGCGGGGGGACCCTTGGATATGGCTACACCTTC
-	TRBV12-3/TRBV12-4	-	TRBJ1-1	CASRTTDEAFF	TGTGCCAGCAGGACGACAGATGAAGCTTTCTTT
-	TRBV19	-	TRBJ2-2	CASKWGLGELFF	TGTGCCAGTAAATGGGGGCTAGGGGAGCTGTTTTTT